This record covers a single T cell receptor beta chain. TCRdb's table, derived via immunoSEQ multiplex PCR, lists solely in-frame clones and lacks some. The sample includes approximately 68,000 clones, 90% to 95% of them seen just once. The data stem from a study of T cell changes during pregnancy in multiple sclerosis. The CDR3 spans 13 residues. Germline V gives CDR1 SEHNR, CDR2 FQNEAQ (reference sequence). Trimming pared 8 bases from V and 2 bases from J, leaving 11 bases between. This sequence originates from a female donor in good health, enrolled as a control in a pregnancy study. The sample consisted of peripheral blood, taken in the third trimester of pregnancy. The genes are TRBV7-9 and TRBJ2-3; weak D call: TRBD2 (6 bases). The CDR3 coding sequence is TGTGCCAGCCTCGGAGGGCCCACAGATACGCAGTATTTT. Protein: CASLGGPTDTQYF.